The T cell receptor beta chain described here comes from a study of blood T cell repertoires in COVID-19. Study information: Sites across the United States, Italy and Spain contributed samples from acute and convalescent COVID-19.

Some clones are missing from TCRdb's copy, which holds only in-frame ones; the method was immunoSEQ multiplex PCR. The sample includes 200,000 to 250,000 clones, 82% seen only once; the top ten take around 3.5%. CDR3 length equals 13 residues. Germline CDR1 and CDR2: MDHEN and SYDVKM. J gave up 4 bases and V 8 bases, and 6 bases lay outside the gene matches. The specimen was peripheral blood. This clonotype originated in a woman of 80 years or more with acute or convalescent COVID-19. The chain carries TRBV28 and TRBJ2-3; 7 positions match TRBD2. The CDR3, as DNA: TGTGCCAGCGGTCGCCTAGCGGCAGATACGCAGTATTTT. Translated: CASGRLAADTQYF.